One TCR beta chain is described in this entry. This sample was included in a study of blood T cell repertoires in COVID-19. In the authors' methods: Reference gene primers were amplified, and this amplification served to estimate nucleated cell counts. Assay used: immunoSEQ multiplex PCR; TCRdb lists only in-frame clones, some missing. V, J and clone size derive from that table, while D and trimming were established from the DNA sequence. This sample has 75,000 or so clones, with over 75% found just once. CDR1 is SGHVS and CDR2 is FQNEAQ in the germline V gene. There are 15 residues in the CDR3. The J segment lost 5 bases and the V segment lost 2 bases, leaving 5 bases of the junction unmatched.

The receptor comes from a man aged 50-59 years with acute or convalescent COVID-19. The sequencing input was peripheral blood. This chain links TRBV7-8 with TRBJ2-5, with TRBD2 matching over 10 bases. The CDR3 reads CASSLQRGGRETQYF. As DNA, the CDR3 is TGTGCCAGCAGCTTACAGCGGGGGGGGAGGGAGACCCAGTACTTC.